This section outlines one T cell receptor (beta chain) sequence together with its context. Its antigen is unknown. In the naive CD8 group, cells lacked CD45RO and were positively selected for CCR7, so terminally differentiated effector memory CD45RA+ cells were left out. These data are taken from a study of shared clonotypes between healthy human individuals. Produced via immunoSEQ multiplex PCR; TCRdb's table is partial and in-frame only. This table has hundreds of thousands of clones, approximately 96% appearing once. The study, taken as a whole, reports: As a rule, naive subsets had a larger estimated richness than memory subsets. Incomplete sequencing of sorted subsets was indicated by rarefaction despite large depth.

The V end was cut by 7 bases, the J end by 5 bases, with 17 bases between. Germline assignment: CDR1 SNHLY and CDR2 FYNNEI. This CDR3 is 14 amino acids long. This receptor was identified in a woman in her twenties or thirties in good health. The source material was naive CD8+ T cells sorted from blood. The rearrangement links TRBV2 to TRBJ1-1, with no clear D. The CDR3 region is CASNLAEGITEAFF. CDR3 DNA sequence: TGTGCCAGCAACTTGGCTGAGGGTATAACTGAAGCTTTCTTT.